The source of this T cell receptor (beta chain) is a study of T cell changes during pregnancy in multiple sclerosis. V was cut by 2 bases and J by 2 bases, with 5 bases left in between. Germline V gene data show CDR1 as SGHDT and CDR2 as YYEEEE. This CDR3 spans 12 amino acids. Some clones are missing from TCRdb's copy, which holds only in-frame ones; the method was immunoSEQ multiplex PCR. The profile shows around 62,000 clones, 90% of them singletons. The chain carries TRBV5-6 and TRBJ2-7, with no clear D. The clonotype was recovered from a female donor with multiple sclerosis, enrolled in a pregnancy study. The sequences come from peripheral blood, collected in the third trimester of pregnancy. CDR3 residues: CASSLAAYEQYF. For the CDR3, the DNA is TGTGCCAGCAGCTTAGCTGCCTACGAGCAGTACTTC.